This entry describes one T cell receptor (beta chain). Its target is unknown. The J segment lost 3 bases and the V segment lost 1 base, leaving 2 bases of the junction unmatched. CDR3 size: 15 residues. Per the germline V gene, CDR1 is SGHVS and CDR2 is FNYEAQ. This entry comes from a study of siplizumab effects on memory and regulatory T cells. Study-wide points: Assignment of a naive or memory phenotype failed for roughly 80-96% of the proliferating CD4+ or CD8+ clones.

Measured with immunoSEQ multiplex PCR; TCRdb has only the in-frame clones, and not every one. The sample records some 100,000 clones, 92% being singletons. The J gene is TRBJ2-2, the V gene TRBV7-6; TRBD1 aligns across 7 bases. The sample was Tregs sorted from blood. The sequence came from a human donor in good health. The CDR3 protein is CASSLGRGYTGELFF. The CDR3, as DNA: TGTGCCAGCAGCTTAGGCAGGGGGTACACCGGGGAGCTGTTTTTT. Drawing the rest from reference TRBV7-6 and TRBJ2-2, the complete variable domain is GAGVSQSPRYKVTKRGQDVALRCDPISGHVSLYWYRQALGQGPEFLTYFNYEAQQDKSGLPNDRFSAERPEGSISTLTIQRTEQRDSAMYRCASSLGRGYTGELFFGEGSRLTVL.